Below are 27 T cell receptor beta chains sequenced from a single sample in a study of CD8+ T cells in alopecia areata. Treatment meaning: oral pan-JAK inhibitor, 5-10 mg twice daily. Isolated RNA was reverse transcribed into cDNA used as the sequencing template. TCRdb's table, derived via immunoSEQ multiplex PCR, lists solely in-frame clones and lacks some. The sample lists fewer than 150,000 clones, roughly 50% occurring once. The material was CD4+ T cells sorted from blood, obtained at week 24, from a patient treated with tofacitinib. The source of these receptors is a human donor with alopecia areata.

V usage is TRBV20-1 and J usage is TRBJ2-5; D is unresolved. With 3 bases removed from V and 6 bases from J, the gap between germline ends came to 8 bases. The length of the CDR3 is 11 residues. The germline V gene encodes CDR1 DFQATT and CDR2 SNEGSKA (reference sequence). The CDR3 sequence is CSARAEKTQYF. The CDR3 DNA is TGCAGTGCTAGGGCGGAAAAGACCCAGTACTTC.

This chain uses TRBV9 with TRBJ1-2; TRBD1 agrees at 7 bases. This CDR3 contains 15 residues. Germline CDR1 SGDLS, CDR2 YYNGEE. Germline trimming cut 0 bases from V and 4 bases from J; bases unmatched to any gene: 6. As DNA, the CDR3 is TGTGCCAGCAGCGTAGTGACAGGGTTGTTCTATGGCTACACCTTC. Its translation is CASSVVTGLFYGYTF.

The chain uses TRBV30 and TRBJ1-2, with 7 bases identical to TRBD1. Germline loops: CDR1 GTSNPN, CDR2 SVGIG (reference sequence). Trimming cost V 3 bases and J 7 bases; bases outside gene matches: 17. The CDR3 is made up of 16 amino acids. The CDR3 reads CAWSAAFWTGSGGYTF. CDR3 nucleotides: TGTGCCTGGAGCGCAGCTTTTTGGACAGGCTCAGGTGGCTACACCTTC.

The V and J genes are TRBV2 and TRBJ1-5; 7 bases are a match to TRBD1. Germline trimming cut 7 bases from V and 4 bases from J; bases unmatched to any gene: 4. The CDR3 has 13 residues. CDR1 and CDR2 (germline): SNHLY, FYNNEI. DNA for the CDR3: TGTGCCAGCATCCCGGACAGGAATCAGCCCCAGCATTTT. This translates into CASIPDRNQPQHF.

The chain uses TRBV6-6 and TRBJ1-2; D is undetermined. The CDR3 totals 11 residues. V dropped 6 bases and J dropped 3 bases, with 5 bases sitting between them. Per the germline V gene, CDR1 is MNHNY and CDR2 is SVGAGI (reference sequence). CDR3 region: CASRRDYGYTF. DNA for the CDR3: TGTGCCAGCAGGAGAGACTATGGCTACACCTTC.

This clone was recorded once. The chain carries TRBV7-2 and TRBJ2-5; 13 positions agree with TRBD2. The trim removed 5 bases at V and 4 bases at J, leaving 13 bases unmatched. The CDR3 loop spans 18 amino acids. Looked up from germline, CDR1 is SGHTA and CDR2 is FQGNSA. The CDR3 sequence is CASSSRTSGGPSGETQYF. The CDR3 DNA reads TGTGCCAGCAGCAGCCGGACTAGCGGGGGCCCGTCCGGAGAGACCCAGTACTTC.

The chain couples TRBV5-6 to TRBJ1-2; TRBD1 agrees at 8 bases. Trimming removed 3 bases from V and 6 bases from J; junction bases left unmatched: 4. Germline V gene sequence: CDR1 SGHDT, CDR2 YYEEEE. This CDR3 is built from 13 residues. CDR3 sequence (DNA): TGTGCCAGCAGCTGGGGACAGGAAAATGGCTACACCTTC. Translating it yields CASSWGQENGYTF. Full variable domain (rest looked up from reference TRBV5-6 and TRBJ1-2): DAGVTQSPTHLIKTRGQQVTLRCSPKSGHDTVSWYQQALGQGPQFIFQYYEEEERQRGNFPDRFSGHQFPNYSSELNVNALLLGDSALYLCASSWGQENGYTFGSGTRLTVV.

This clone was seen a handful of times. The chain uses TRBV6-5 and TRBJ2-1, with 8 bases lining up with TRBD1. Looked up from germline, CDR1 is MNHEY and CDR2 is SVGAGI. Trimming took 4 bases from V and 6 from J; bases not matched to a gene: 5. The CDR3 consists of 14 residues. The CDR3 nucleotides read TGTGCCAGCAGTTCAGGGGGCGCGGGCAATGAGCAGTTCTTC. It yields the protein CASSSGGAGNEQFF.

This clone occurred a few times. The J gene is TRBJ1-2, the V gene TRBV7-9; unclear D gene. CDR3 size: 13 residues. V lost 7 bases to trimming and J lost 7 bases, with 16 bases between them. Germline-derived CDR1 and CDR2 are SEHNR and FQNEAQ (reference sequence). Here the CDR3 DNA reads TGTGCCAGCACCCAGAGGTACGCAGGTGGCTACACCTTC. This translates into CASTQRYAGGYTF.

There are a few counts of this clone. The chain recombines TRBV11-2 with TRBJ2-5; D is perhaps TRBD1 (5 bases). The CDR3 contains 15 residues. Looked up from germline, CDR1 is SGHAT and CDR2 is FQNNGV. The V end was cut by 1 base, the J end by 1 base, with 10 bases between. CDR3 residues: CASSLARTTQETQYF. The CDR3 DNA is TGTGCCAGCAGCTTAGCGAGGACAACCCAAGAGACCCAGTACTTC.

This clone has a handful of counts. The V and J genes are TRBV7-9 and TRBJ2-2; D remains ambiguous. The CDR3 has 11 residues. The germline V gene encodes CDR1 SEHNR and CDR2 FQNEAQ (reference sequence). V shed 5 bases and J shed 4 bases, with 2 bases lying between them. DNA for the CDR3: TGTGCCAGCAGCAGCACCGGGGAGCTGTTTTTT. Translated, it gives CASSSTGELFF.

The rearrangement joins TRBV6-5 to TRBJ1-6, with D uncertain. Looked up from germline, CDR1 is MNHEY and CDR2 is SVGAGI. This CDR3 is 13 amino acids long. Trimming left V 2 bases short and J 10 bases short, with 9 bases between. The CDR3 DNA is TGTGCCAGCAGTTACGGCACAGCCTCACCCCTCCACTTT. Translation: CASSYGTASPLHF.

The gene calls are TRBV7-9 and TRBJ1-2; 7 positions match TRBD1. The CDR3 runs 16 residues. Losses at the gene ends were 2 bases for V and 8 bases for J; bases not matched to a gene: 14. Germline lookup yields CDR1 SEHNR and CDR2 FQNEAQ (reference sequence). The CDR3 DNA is TGTGCCAGCAGCTTACCCGGACAGGAATTGGAGGGAGGCTACACCTTC. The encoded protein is CASSLPGQELEGGYTF.

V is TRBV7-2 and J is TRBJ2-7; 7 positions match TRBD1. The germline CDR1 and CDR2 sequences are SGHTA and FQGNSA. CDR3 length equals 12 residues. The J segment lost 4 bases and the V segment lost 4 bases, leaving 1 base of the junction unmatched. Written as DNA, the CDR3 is TGTGCCAGCAGCTCGACAGGGTACGAGCAGTACTTC. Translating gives CASSSTGYEQYF.

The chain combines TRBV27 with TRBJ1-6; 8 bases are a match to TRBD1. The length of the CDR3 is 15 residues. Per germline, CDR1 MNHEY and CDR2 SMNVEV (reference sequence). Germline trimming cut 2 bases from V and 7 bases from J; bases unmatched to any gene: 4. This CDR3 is CASSLRGQENSPLHF. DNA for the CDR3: TGTGCCAGCAGTTTAAGGGGACAGGAAAATTCACCCCTCCACTTT.

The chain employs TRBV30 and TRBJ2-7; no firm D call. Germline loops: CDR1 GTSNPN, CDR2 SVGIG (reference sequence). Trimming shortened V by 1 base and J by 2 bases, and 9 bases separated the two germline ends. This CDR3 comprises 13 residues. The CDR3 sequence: CAWSGRSAYEQYF. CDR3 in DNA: TGTGCCTGGAGTGGGCGTTCAGCCTACGAGCAGTACTTC.

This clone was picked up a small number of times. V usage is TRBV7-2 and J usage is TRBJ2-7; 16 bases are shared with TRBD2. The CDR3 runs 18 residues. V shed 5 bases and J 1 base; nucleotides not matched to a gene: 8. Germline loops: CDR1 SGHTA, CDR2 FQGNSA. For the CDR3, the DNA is TGTGCCAGCAGCAAACCGGGACTAGCGGGGGGGAGTTCCTACGAGCAGTACTTC. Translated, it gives CASSKPGLAGGSSYEQYF.

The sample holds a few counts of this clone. The CDR3 DNA reads as TGTGCCAGCAGCCAAGTGACAGGGTTCGAAAACGAGCAGTACTTC. Its protein is CASSQVTGFENEQYF. The rearrangement links TRBV4-2 to TRBJ2-7, with TRBD1 matching 7 bases. The length of the CDR3 is 15 residues. Looked up from germline, CDR1 is LGHNA and CDR2 is YNFKEQ. Trimming took 1 base from V and 5 from J; bases not matched to a gene: 8.

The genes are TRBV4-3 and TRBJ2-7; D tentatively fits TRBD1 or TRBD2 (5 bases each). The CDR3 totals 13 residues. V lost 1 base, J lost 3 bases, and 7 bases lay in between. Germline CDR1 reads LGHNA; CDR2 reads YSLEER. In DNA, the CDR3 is TGCGCCAGCAGCCAAGGGGACCACTACGAGCAGTACTTC. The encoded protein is CASSQGDHYEQYF.

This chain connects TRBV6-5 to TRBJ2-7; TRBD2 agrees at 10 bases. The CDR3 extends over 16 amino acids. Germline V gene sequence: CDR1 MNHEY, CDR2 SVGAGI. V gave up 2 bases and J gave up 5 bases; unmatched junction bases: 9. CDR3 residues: CASSYVAGLATHEQYF. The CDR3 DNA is TGTGCCAGCAGTTACGTAGCGGGACTAGCGACCCACGAGCAGTACTTC.

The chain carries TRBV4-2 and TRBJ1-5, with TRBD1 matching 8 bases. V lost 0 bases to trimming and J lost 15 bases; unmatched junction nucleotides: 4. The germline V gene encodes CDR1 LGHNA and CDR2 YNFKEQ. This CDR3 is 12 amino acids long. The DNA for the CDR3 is TGTGCCAGCAGCCAAGAGGACAGGGACTGGCATTTT. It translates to CASSQEDRDWHF.

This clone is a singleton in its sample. The CDR3 DNA sequence: TGCGCCAGCAGCCCTATGGTCAGCGGAGACAATGAGCAGTTCTTC. Translating gives CASSPMVSGDNEQFF. The chain uses TRBV5-1 and TRBJ2-1, with TRBD2 as a possible D gene (5 bases). CDR3 length: 15 amino acids. The germline V gene encodes CDR1 SGHRS and CDR2 YFSETQ. Trimming removed 4 bases at V and 5 bases at J, with 16 bases between.

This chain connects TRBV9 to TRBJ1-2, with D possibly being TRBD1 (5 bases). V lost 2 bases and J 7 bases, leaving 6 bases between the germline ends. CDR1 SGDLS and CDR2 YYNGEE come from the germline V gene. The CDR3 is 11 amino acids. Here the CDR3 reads CASSVGGGYTF. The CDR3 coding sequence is TGTGCCAGCAGCGTCGGGGGTGGCTACACCTTC.

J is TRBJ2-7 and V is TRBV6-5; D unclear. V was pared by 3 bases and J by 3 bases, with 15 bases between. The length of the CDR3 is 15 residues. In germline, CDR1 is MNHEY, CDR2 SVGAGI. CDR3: CASSYSGFDNYEQYF. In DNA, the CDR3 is TGTGCCAGCAGTTATTCAGGTTTTGATAACTACGAGCAGTACTTC.

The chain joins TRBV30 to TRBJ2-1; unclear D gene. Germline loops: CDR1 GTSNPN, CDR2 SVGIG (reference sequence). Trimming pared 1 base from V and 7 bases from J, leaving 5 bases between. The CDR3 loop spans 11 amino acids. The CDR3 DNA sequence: TGTGCCTGGAGTGGATTTAATGAGCAGTTCTTC. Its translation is CAWSGFNEQFF.

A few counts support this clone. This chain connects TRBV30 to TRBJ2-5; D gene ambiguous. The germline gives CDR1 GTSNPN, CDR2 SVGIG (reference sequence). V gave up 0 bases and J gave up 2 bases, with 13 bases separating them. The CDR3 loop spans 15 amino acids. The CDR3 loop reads CAWSVRRKPQETQYF. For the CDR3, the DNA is TGTGCCTGGAGTGTAAGGAGAAAGCCTCAAGAGACCCAGTACTTC.

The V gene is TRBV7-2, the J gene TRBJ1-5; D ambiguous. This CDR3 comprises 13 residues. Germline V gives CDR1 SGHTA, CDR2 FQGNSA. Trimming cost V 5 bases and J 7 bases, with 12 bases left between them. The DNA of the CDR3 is TGTGCCAGCAGCCCCGCCCGGGGACAGCCCCAGCATTTT. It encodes CASSPARGQPQHF.